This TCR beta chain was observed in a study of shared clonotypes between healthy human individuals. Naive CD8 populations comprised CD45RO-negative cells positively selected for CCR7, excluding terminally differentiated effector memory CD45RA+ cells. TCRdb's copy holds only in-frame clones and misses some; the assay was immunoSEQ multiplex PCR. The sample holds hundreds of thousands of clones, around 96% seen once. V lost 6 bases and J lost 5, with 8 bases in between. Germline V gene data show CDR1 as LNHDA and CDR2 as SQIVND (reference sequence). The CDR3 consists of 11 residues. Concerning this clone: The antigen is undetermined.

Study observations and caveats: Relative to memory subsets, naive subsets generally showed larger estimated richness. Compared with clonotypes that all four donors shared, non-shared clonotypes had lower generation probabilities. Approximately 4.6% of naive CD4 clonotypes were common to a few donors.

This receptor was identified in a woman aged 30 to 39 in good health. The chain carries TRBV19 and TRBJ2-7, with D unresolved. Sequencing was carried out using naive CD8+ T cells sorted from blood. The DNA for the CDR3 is TGTGCCAGTAGCGCAAAGGACGAGCAGTACTTC. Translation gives CASSAKDEQYF.